The 25 T cell receptor beta chains in this list originate from one sample, sequenced in a study of T cells in localized non-small cell lung cancer. Only in-frame clones appear in the TCRdb table, and some are missing; sequencing was by immunoSEQ multiplex PCR. The repertoire consists of around 40,000 clones, with around 86% occurring once and the leading ten covering approximately 6%. The specimen comprised peripheral blood, sampled before any cancer treatment. The receptors were gathered from a man aged 40 to 75 with stage I lung adenocarcinoma.

The V and J genes are TRBV7-9 and TRBJ2-2; 7 bases align to TRBD2. The CDR3 loop spans 15 amino acids. With 5 bases clipped from V and 5 bases from J, the junction kept 8 bases outside the gene matches. The germline V gene encodes CDR1 SEHNR and CDR2 FQNEAQ (reference sequence). The CDR3 coding sequence is TGTGCCAGCAGCGCGCTAGCGGCGTGGACCGGGGAGCTGTTTTTT. It is translated as CASSALAAWTGELFF.

This chain links TRBV19 with TRBJ1-3; D is unresolved. CDR1 is LNHDA, CDR2 SQIVND, per germline (reference sequence). V was shortened by 6 bases and J by 2 bases, with 14 bases between the two germline ends. The CDR3 totals 15 residues. CDR3 protein: CASSIGFPPGNTIYF. The CDR3 bases are TGTGCCAGTAGCATCGGATTCCCTCCTGGAAACACCATATATTTT.

For the CDR3, the DNA is TGTGCCAGCATCCCCCCCGGGACAGGGATACACGAGCAGTACTTC. Translated, it gives CASIPPGTGIHEQYF. The chain has TRBV7-2 and TRBJ2-7, with 9 bases fitting TRBD1. V was pared by 7 bases and J by 5 bases, with 12 bases of the junction left unmatched. This CDR3 has 15 residues. CDR1 is SGHTA and CDR2 is FQGNSA in the germline V gene.

V gene TRBV27 combines with J gene TRBJ2-1, with 8 bases aligning to TRBD2. The trim removed 2 bases at V and 6 bases at J, leaving 3 bases unmatched. This CDR3 spans 14 amino acids. The germline gives CDR1 MNHEY, CDR2 SMNVEV (reference sequence). CDR3 sequence: CASSLRTSFNEQFF. The CDR3 nucleotides are TGTGCCAGCAGTTTACGGACTAGCTTCAATGAGCAGTTCTTC.

On this clone: The same CDR3 arises from other DNA sequences in this sample as well. This rearrangement joins TRBV7-9 to TRBJ2-7, with D unclear. The CDR3 is 11 residues long. V was pared by 4 bases and J by 3 bases, with 4 bases between. The germline V gene encodes CDR1 SEHNR and CDR2 FQNEAQ (reference sequence). The CDR3 reads CASSSYYEQYF. In DNA, the CDR3 is TGTGCCAGCAGCTCGTACTACGAGCAGTACTTC.

J is TRBJ1-1 and V is TRBV28; D is possibly TRBD1 (5 bases). The V end lost 2 bases, the J end lost 4 bases, and 14 bases lay between the germline ends. The CDR3 loop spans 15 amino acids. Germline V gives CDR1 MDHEN, CDR2 SYDVKM. Here the CDR3 DNA reads TGTGCCAGCAGTTTAATGAGCAGGGCGGGCACTGAAGCTTTCTTT. Protein sequence: CASSLMSRAGTEAFF.

This clone was detected only a few times. The chain carries TRBV19 and TRBJ2-3, with D maybe TRBD2 (5 bases). Trimming removed 7 bases from V and 0 bases from J, with 8 bases in between. This CDR3 contains 13 residues. Germline V gives CDR1 LNHDA, CDR2 SQIVND (reference sequence). The CDR3 sequence is CASKRHSTDTQYF. CDR3 DNA: TGTGCCAGTAAGCGGCATAGCACAGATACGCAGTATTTT.

This clone is medium-sized. V usage is TRBV5-1 and J usage is TRBJ2-5, with 8 bases lining up with TRBD2. There are 16 residues in the CDR3. Germline CDR1 and CDR2: SGHRS and YFSETQ. V shed 4 bases and J 4 bases; nucleotides not matched to a gene: 12. The CDR3 here is CASSAPRAGARETQYF. The CDR3 DNA is TGCGCCAGCAGCGCACCCCGAGCGGGAGCTCGAGAGACCCAGTACTTC.

The gene calls are TRBV5-1 and TRBJ2-7; D is unclear. V dropped 0 bases and J dropped 2 bases, with 12 bases sitting between them. CDR3 length: 15 amino acids. Germline CDR1 is SGHRS and CDR2 is YFSETQ. The chain's CDR3 is CASSLGPEITYEQYF. The CDR3 nucleotides read TGCGCCAGCAGCTTGGGGCCGGAGATTACCTACGAGCAGTACTTC.

This chain links TRBV19 with TRBJ1-5; D ambiguous. V shed 10 bases and J shed 3 bases, with 13 bases lying between them. Per the germline V gene, CDR1 is LNHDA and CDR2 is SQIVND (reference sequence). CDR3 size: 13 residues. Written as DNA, the CDR3 is TGTGCCACTTCCAGGAATGTCAATCAGCCCCAGCATTTT. This sequence encodes CATSRNVNQPQHF.

This rearrangement joins TRBV7-3 to TRBJ2-3; D remains unclear. Germline V gene data show CDR1 as SGHTA and CDR2 as FQGTGA. There are 14 residues in the CDR3. V was trimmed by 5 bases and J by 9 bases, leaving 18 bases between them. CDR3 region: CASSQSGESKTQYF. The CDR3, as DNA: TGTGCCAGCAGCCAATCAGGCGAGAGTAAAACGCAGTATTTT.

The V call is TRBV14, the J call TRBJ2-3; the match to TRBD2 covers 11 bases. The CDR3 is 17 residues long. V shed 1 base, J shed 5 bases, and the junction held 8 bases outside the gene matches. Per the germline V gene, CDR1 is SGHDN and CDR2 is FVKESK. CDR3 nucleotides: TGTGCCAGCAGCCAAGCAGGGACTAGCGGACCCCGAGATACGCAGTATTTT. Translation gives CASSQAGTSGPRDTQYF.

The rearrangement joins TRBV19 to TRBJ1-1; D call uncertain. The germline CDR1 and CDR2 sequences are LNHDA and SQIVND (reference sequence). This CDR3 region has 15 residues. Trimming shortened V by 7 bases and J by 1 base, and 16 bases separated the two germline ends. In DNA, the CDR3 is TGTGCCAGTACCCCTTCTCTTTTGGGGAACACTGAAGCTTTCTTT. Protein: CASTPSLLGNTEAFF.

The rearrangement links TRBV14 to TRBJ2-7; 11 bases match TRBD1. The CDR3 totals 15 residues. The ends lost 2 bases at V and 9 bases at J; junction bases unmatched: 9. CDR1 and CDR2 from the germline V gene are SGHDN and FVKESK. This CDR3 reads CASSQIGQGAGGQYF. CDR3 sequence (DNA): TGTGCCAGCAGCCAAATAGGACAGGGGGCTGGCGGGCAGTACTTC.

This chain connects TRBV6-6 to TRBJ2-7; D possibly corresponds to TRBD2 (5 bases). The length of the CDR3 is 13 residues. V was clipped by 2 bases and J by 5 bases, with 10 bases between them. Germline CDR1 is MNHNY and CDR2 is SVGAGI (reference sequence). The CDR3 DNA sequence: TGTGCCAGCAGTTACCCGGGGAGAGACGAGCAGTACTTC. It specifies CASSYPGRDEQYF.

The gene calls are TRBV28 and TRBJ1-3; a possible D gene is TRBD1 (5 bases). V shed 5 bases and J shed 9 bases, with 14 bases lying between them. The CDR3 contains 13 residues. Germline V gene sequence: CDR1 MDHEN, CDR2 SYDVKM. The CDR3 spells CASSLPRTSTIYF. CDR3 in DNA: TGTGCCAGCAGTCTTCCCCGGACAAGCACCATATATTTT.

Remarks on this clone: Other DNA sequences from this sample encode an identical CDR3 as well. The chain is built from TRBV13 and TRBJ1-5, with D maybe TRBD1 (6 bases). The V and J ends lost 2 bases and 4 bases respectively, with 18 bases between them. CDR1 is PRHDT and CDR2 is FYEKMQ in the germline V gene (reference sequence). This CDR3 spans 17 amino acids. CDR3 DNA: TGTGCCAGCAGCTTACGTGACAGAGAGACAGGAAATCAGCCCCAGCATTTT. This sequence encodes CASSLRDRETGNQPQHF.

The chain recombines TRBV6-5 with TRBJ2-5; weak D call: TRBD2 (6 bases). Between the trimmed V and J ends, which lost 10 bases and 5 bases, there was a span of 14 bases. The CDR3 is 12 amino acids. Germline V gene data show CDR1 as MNHEY and CDR2 as SVGAGI. The CDR3 DNA reads as TGTGCCACCGGGACCGGAGGGGAGACCCAGTACTTC. Its protein product is CATGTGGETQYF.

The chain couples TRBV7-6 to TRBJ2-7; 7 positions match TRBD1. Germline V gene data show CDR1 as SGHVS and CDR2 as FNYEAQ. The CDR3 covers 16 residues. Trimming at V came to 4 bases and at J to 2 bases, leaving 11 bases not matched to a gene. The CDR3 region has the DNA TGTGCCAGCAGCTCAAGACTCCGGGACAGCGCCTACGAGCAGTACTTC. The encoded protein is CASSSRLRDSAYEQYF.

This clone has more than one count but fewer than ten. The J gene is TRBJ2-7, the V gene TRBV13, with D unclear. V gave up 4 bases and J gave up 3 bases, with 7 bases separating them. Germline CDR1 PRHDT, CDR2 FYEKMQ (reference sequence). This CDR3 has 12 amino acids. This CDR3 reads CASSSSYYEQYF. The CDR3 DNA sequence: TGTGCCAGCAGCTCCTCCTACTACGAGCAGTACTTC.

The chain employs TRBV18 and TRBJ1-3, with D possibly TRBD1 on 5 matching bases. Deletions cut 0 bases from V and 0 bases from J, with 6 bases between. The length of the CDR3 is 15 residues. Germline V gene lookup returns CDR1 KGHSH and CDR2 LQKENI. The CDR3 DNA reads TGTGCCAGCTCACCACCAGGGACCTCTGGAAACACCATATATTTT. Translating gives CASSPPGTSGNTIYF. Full variable domain (missing parts from reference TRBV18 and TRBJ1-3): NAGVMQNPRHLVRRRGQEARLRCSPMKGHSHVYWYRQLPEEGLKFMVYLQKENIIDESGMPKERFSAEFPKEGPSILRIQQVVRGDSAAYFCASSPPGTSGNTIYFGEGSWLTVV.

The V call is TRBV6-1, the J call TRBJ2-7; TRBD2 matches 9 bases. The CDR3 extends over 15 amino acids. The trim removed 10 bases at V and 2 bases at J, leaving 12 bases unmatched. Germline-derived CDR1 and CDR2 are MNHNS and SASEGT. CDR3 amino acids: CATATSGPGPYEQYF. The CDR3 DNA reads as TGTGCCACTGCGACTAGCGGACCCGGGCCCTACGAGCAGTACTTC.

The chain is built from TRBV9 and TRBJ2-3; 7 bases map to TRBD2. This CDR3 is built from 15 residues. V was pared by 2 bases and J by 3 bases, with 6 bases of the junction left unmatched. CDR1 and CDR2 from the germline V gene are SGDLS and YYNGEE. The CDR3 DNA reads as TGTGCCAGCAGCGTTGGCGGGAGATTTACAGATACGCAGTATTTT. Encoded protein: CASSVGGRFTDTQYF.

The chain joins TRBV7-2 to TRBJ2-2; D is unresolved. Trimming pared 10 bases from V and 4 bases from J, leaving 13 bases between. The germline V gene has CDR1 SGHTA and CDR2 FQGNSA. The CDR3 length is 13 residues. CDR3: CATQTQFTGELFF. In nucleotides, the CDR3 is TGTGCCACCCAGACCCAGTTCACCGGGGAGCTGTTTTTT.

The chain joins TRBV28 to TRBJ2-1, with 8 bases identical to TRBD2. Losses at the gene ends were 3 bases for V and 5 bases for J; bases not matched to a gene: 9. Germline loops: CDR1 MDHEN, CDR2 SYDVKM. The length of the CDR3 is 16 residues. CDR3 in amino acids: CASSLGPQLADNEQFF. The CDR3 bases are TGTGCCAGCAGTTTGGGACCCCAACTAGCGGACAATGAGCAGTTCTTC.